This T cell receptor beta chain was sequenced during a study of response to subunit inactivated influenza vaccine. This clonotype was counted at least ten times. Its antigen is not known. TCRdb re-called the RT-PCR reads through MiXCR, storing one row per CDR3 protein. Here the sample spans about 500,000 distinct CDR3 sequences, roughly 13% being singletons. Study-level points and caveats: Authors suggested each seasonal influenza vaccination recruits few new T cells.

The CDR3 has 13 residues. The V gene end was trimmed by 6 bases and the J gene end by 5 bases; junction bases not matched to a gene: 6. Material: PBMCs from blood, obtained roughly 45 days after vaccination. The clonotype comes from a man aged 45-65 years who received an inactivated influenza vaccine. The chain carries TRBV12-3 or TRBV12-4 and TRBJ2-5, with TRBD2 matching over 7 bases. CDR3: CASRGGYAETQYF. CDR3 nucleotide sequence: TGTGCCAGCAGGGGAGGGTATGCGGAGACCCAGTACTTC.